Listed below are T cell receptor beta chains from one sample, sequenced in a study of blood T cell repertoires in COVID-19. The repertoire was sequenced with immunoSEQ multiplex PCR; TCRdb's copy has only in-frame clones and lacks some. The data contain some 130,000 clones, roughly 90% of them singletons. The sequenced sample was peripheral blood. The receptors were sampled from a man between 60 and 75 years old with COVID-19, enrolled during active disease. The CDR3 runs from the conserved cysteine through the conserved F or W. Each record gives: D gene, clone size, J gene, V gene, CDR3 DNA, CDR3 protein. A D gene is named only where the DNA matches it firmly. For some rows the clone size is stated as once, few or many, or as a class when expanded; others skip it.

.	.	TRBJ2-7	TRBV29-1	TGCAGCGTCCTGGAGGGGTTCAACGAGCAGTACTTC	CSVLEGFNEQYF
.	.	TRBJ1-6	TRBV9	TGTGCCAGCAGCGTTTCAGGGGCTAATAATTCACCCCTCCACTTT	CASSVSGANNSPLHF
.	.	TRBJ1-3	TRBV4-3	TGCGCCAGCAGCCAAATTGGACAGGGAAACACCATATATTTT	CASSQIGQGNTIYF
TRBD1	.	TRBJ1-5	TRBV30	TGTGCCTGGAGTGCCGACAGGGGCGACGGGTATAGCAATCAGCCCCAGCATTTT	CAWSADRGDGYSNQPQHF
.	.	TRBJ2-1	TRBV6-5	TGTGCCAGCAGTTACAGTATACCGGGGTCGTATTTTGAGCAGTTCTTC	CASSYSIPGSYFEQFF
.	once	TRBJ2-1	TRBV5-4	TGTGCCAGCAGTAAGGGGGATGAGCAGTTCTTC	CASSKGDEQFF
TRBD1	.	TRBJ1-2	TRBV4-2	TGTGCCAGCAGCCAAGGGGACAGGGTCAACTATGGCTACACCTTC	CASSQGDRVNYGYTF
TRBD2	.	TRBJ2-2	TRBV19	TGTGCCAGCGTAGCGGGGGGTTTCACCGGGGAGCTGTTTTTT	CASVAGGFTGELFF
.	.	TRBJ2-2	TRBV29-1	TGCAGCGTTGGCCACGCAGGGAACACCGGGGAGCTGTTTTTT	CSVGHAGNTGELFF
TRBD1	.	TRBJ1-2	TRBV7-3	TGTGCCAGCAGCACCGGACAGGGGGCAGAAGGCTACACCTTC	CASSTGQGAEGYTF
TRBD1	.	TRBJ1-2	TRBV18	TGTGCCAGCTCACCCGGGACAGGGGTAGGCTACACCTTC	CASSPGTGVGYTF
.	few	TRBJ1-6	TRBV3-1/TRBV3-2	TGTGCCAGCAGCCTCAGGGTTTCACCCCTCCACTTT	CASSLRVSPLHF
.	.	TRBJ2-2	TRBV27	TGTGCCAGCAGTCCCCGGAGTGCCGGGGAGCTGTTTTTT	CASSPRSAGELFF
TRBD1	.	TRBJ1-2	TRBV5-1	TGCGCCAGCAGCCCCCTACCGGACAGGGATGGTGGCTACACCTTC	CASSPLPDRDGGYTF
.	.	TRBJ1-3	TRBV5-1	TGCGCCAGCAGCAAAGGACAGCCAACCTCTGGAAACACCATATATTTT	CASSKGQPTSGNTIYF
TRBD2	.	TRBJ2-1	TRBV13	TGTGCCAGCAGCTTCTCCAGCGGGGGGGCCAATGAGCAGTTCTTC	CASSFSSGGANEQFF
.	.	TRBJ1-2	TRBV29-1	TGCAGCGTTCAGATTTCTCCGTATGGCTACACCTTC	CSVQISPYGYTF
.	.	TRBJ2-7	TRBV6-6	TGTGCCAGCAGTTACGGCCGCTACGAGCAGTACTTC	CASSYGRYEQYF
.	.	TRBJ1-1	TRBV7-8	TGTGCCAGCAGCTTGGAGGGGAGAGACGCTGAAGCTTTCTTT	CASSLEGRDAEAFF
.	.	TRBJ1-1	TRBV6-6	TGTGCCAGCAGGGAGGGGAGTACTGAAGCTTTCTTT	CASREGSTEAFF
.	.	TRBJ2-5	TRBV4-3	TGCGCCAGCAGCCAACGGGGAGGAGAGACCCAGTACTTC	CASSQRGGETQYF
.	.	TRBJ1-1	TRBV19	TGTGCCAGTAGTTCCCCGACAGATGAAGCTTTCTTT	CASSSPTDEAFF
TRBD1	.	TRBJ2-2	TRBV2	TGTGCCAGCAAGGGGGCTAACACCGGGGAGCTGTTTTTT	CASKGANTGELFF
TRBD1	.	TRBJ1-4	TRBV11-2	TGTGCCAGCAGCCAGGGGGCACCAACTAATGAAAAACTGTTTTTT	CASSQGAPTNEKLFF
TRBD1	.	TRBJ1-2	TRBV9	TGTGCCAGCAGCGTTTTAACTGCAGGGGGCGCCTATGGCTACACCTTC	CASSVLTAGGAYGYTF
TRBD1	once	TRBJ2-5	TRBV5-5	TGTGCCAGCAGCAGAGGGACAGGGACGCAGGAGACCCAGTACTTC	CASSRGTGTQETQYF
.	few	TRBJ1-6	TRBV27	TGTGCCACCCGGGTGGGGAGGTCACCCCTCCACTTT	CATRVGRSPLHF
TRBD2	.	TRBJ2-2	TRBV9	TGTGCCAGCAGCGTAGCGGAGCGGGGGATCGGGGAGCTGTTTTTT	CASSVAERGIGELFF
.	.	TRBJ1-6	TRBV19	TGTGCCAGTAGTATAGATGGGGCTAGAAATTCACCCCTCCACTTT	CASSIDGARNSPLHF
TRBD2	.	TRBJ2-5	TRBV9	TGTGCCAGCAGCGTAGCTAGCGGGGGGGCCCAAGAGACCCAGTACTTC	CASSVASGGAQETQYF
.	.	TRBJ2-2	TRBV6-2/TRBV6-3	TGTGCCAGCAGTTTCGAGCGCCCCGGGGAGCTGTTTTTT	CASSFERPGELFF
TRBD1	.	TRBJ2-7	TRBV7-2	TGTGCCAGCAACTCTCCCGGGACAGGGGCCTCCTACGAGCAGTACTTC	CASNSPGTGASYEQYF
TRBD2	.	TRBJ2-7	TRBV7-9	TGTGCCAGCAGCTTAGGGGGAGGGAGACCCTACGAGCAGTACTTC	CASSLGGGRPYEQYF
.	.	TRBJ1-2	TRBV28	TGTGCCAGCACCTTGACATGGCTCTATGGCTACACCTTC	CASTLTWLYGYTF
.	.	TRBJ1-5	TRBV6-5	TGTGCCAGCAGTTACACCACAGGGTCCGATCAGCCCCAGCATTTT	CASSYTTGSDQPQHF
TRBD2	.	TRBJ2-3	TRBV5-1	TGCGCCAGCAGCGTTGGACTAGCGGGCACAGATACGCAGTATTTT	CASSVGLAGTDTQYF
.	.	TRBJ2-1	TRBV28	TGTGCCAGCAGTTTCCCTCTAGAACATTCCGACAATGAGCAGTTCTTC	CASSFPLEHSDNEQFF
TRBD2	.	TRBJ2-1	TRBV5-1	TGCGCCAGCAGCTTTAGCGGGGCTAGCGGGGGCACCAATGAGCAGTTCTTC	CASSFSGASGGTNEQFF
TRBD1	.	TRBJ1-4	TRBV9	TGTGCCAGCAGCGTACAGGGGGCAACTAATGAAAAACTGTTTTTT	CASSVQGATNEKLFF
TRBD1	.	TRBJ1-4	TRBV2	TGTGCCAGCAGTTGGGACAGGGTCAAAGCTCAGGGTGAAAAACTGTTTTTT	CASSWDRVKAQGEKLFF
TRBD2	.	TRBJ2-5	TRBV10-1	TGCGCCAGCATAAATCGCGAGGGGGCGATAGGACTAGCGCGAGAGACCCAGTACTTC	CASINREGAIGLARETQYF
.	.	TRBJ2-7	TRBV3-1/TRBV3-2	TGTGCCAGCAGCCTCCGATCCCTTAGCGAGCAGTACTTC	CASSLRSLSEQYF
TRBD1	.	TRBJ1-4	TRBV2	TGTGCCAGCAGTGGGGACAGGGGTAATGAAAAACTGTTTTTT	CASSGDRGNEKLFF
.	.	TRBJ2-7	TRBV6-5	TGTGCCAGCAGTTTTGGCATCTCCTACGAGCAGTACTTC	CASSFGISYEQYF
TRBD1	.	TRBJ2-5	TRBV5-4	TGTGCCAGCAGCCTTACAGGACAGGGAGAGACCCAGTACTTC	CASSLTGQGETQYF
.	.	TRBJ1-1	TRBV7-8	TGTGCCAGCAGCTTACAGGGGCGCGTCACTGAAGCTTTCTTT	CASSLQGRVTEAFF
TRBD1	.	TRBJ2-7	TRBV27	TGTGCCAGCAGTTCTCGACAGGGGGTGGGCGAGCAGTACTTC	CASSSRQGVGEQYF
.	.	TRBJ2-5	TRBV15	TGTGCCACCAGCAGAGGGGGCGGGGCCACACAAGAGACCCAGTACTTC	CATSRGGGATQETQYF
.	.	TRBJ1-2	TRBV11-2	TGTGCCAGCACCACCACCCCCTTGGCGGGGAAGGCTAACTATGGCTACACCTTC	CASTTTPLAGKANYGYTF
.	.	TRBJ1-1	TRBV30	TGTGCCTGGAGTGTATGGCTCATGAACACTGAAGCTTTCTTT	CAWSVWLMNTEAFF
TRBD1	.	TRBJ1-1	TRBV27	TGTGCCAGCAGGCGTACTAGGACAGGGGGCACTAAAGCCCTTGAAGCTTTCTTT	CASRRTRTGGTKALEAFF
TRBD1	.	TRBJ1-4	TRBV12-3/TRBV12-4	TGTGCCAGCAGTAGGGGGCGCGATGAAAAACTGTTTTTT	CASSRGRDEKLFF
.	.	TRBJ2-3	TRBV19	TGTGCCAGTAGCCCTGGGAGGGGGAACGCAGATACGCAGTATTTT	CASSPGRGNADTQYF
.	.	TRBJ2-3	TRBV2	TGTGCCAGCAGTAAGGACAGCTACACAGATACGCAGTATTTT	CASSKDSYTDTQYF